The 11 T cell receptor beta chains listed next were all sequenced from one sample in a study of Ad26.COV2.S vaccination and SARS-CoV-2 variants. Clones were sequenced by immunoSEQ multiplex PCR, and TCRdb holds only the in-frame ones, with some missing. The table lists 300,000 to 400,000 clones, 86% of them singletons. Treatment: 19 received Ad26.COV2.S at low or high dose, single or two shots; 5 received placebo; per-sample allocation not given. Repertoires come from day 63 after the first vaccine or placebo injection. Material: peripheral blood, obtained in a trial of Ad26.COV2.S vaccine versus placebo. Source of these receptors: a person between 18 and 60 years old who received the Ad26.COV2.S COVID-19 vaccine or a placebo.

The rearrangement links TRBV19 to TRBJ1-5; TRBD1 matches at 7 bases. The CDR3 has 16 amino acids. Trimming removed 1 base from V and 4 bases from J; junction bases left unmatched: 7. The V gene's germline CDR1 is LNHDA and CDR2 SQIVND (reference sequence). The CDR3 reads CASSIVGDRVNQPQHF. The CDR3 region has the DNA TGTGCCAGTAGTATAGTAGGCGACAGGGTAAATCAGCCCCAGCATTTT.

The chain couples TRBV5-6 to TRBJ1-1; D call uncertain. The germline V and J ends were trimmed by 0 bases and 2 bases, with 8 bases remaining between them. Looked up from germline, CDR1 is SGHDT and CDR2 is YYEEEE. The CDR3 has 14 amino acids. The CDR3 DNA sequence: TGTGCCAGCAGCTTGGGCAGAACAAACACTGAAGCTTTCTTT. Translating gives CASSLGRTNTEAFF.

The chain employs TRBV6-2 or TRBV6-3 and TRBJ1-2; 8 bases match TRBD1. V lost 6 bases and J lost 6; bases outside the gene matches: 3. The germline gives CDR1 MNHEY, CDR2 SVGEGT. This CDR3 is built from 12 residues. CDR3 residues: CASSQTGDGYTF. In nucleotides, the CDR3 is TGTGCCAGCAGCCAGACAGGGGATGGCTACACCTTC.

This chain joins TRBV7-3 and TRBJ2-3; D may be TRBD1 or TRBD2 (6 bases each). Trimming stripped 5 bases from V and 6 bases from J, with 21 bases between. Germline CDR1 and CDR2: SGHTA and FQGTGA. The CDR3 sequence is 16 residues long. The CDR3 DNA sequence: TGTGCCAGCAGCCCGGGGGCTCTACGGGCGTTGGATACGCAGTATTTT. Amino acids: CASSPGALRALDTQYF.

The chain uses TRBV12-3 or TRBV12-4 and TRBJ2-1, with D unresolved. V lost 1 base to trimming and J lost 9 bases, with 7 bases between them. The CDR3 extends over 12 amino acids. CDR3 DNA sequence: TGTGCCAGCAGTTTAGGTGCAAGTGAGCAGTTCTTC. Protein product: CASSLGASEQFF.

This sequence joins TRBV14 and TRBJ2-1; possibly TRBD1 or TRBD2 for D (5 bases each). V dropped 5 bases and J dropped 12 bases, with 20 bases sitting between them. Looked up from germline, CDR1 is SGHDN and CDR2 is FVKESK. The length of the CDR3 is 14 residues. CDR3 sequence: CASSARGADILQFF. CDR3 DNA sequence: TGTGCCAGCAGCGCAAGAGGGGCCGATATATTGCAGTTCTTC. Full variable domain (remainder filled in from reference TRBV14 and TRBJ2-1): EAGVTQFPSHSVIEKGQTVTLRCDPISGHDNLYWYRRVMGKEIKFLLHFVKESKQDESGMPNNRFLAERTGGTYSTLKVQPAELEDSGVYFCASSARGADILQFFGPGTRLTVL.

On this clone itself: Other nucleotide sequences from this sample produce the same CDR3. The J gene is TRBJ1-1, the V gene TRBV7-2; D might be TRBD1 (5 bases). Per the germline V gene, CDR1 is SGHTA and CDR2 is FQGNSA. V lost 5 bases to trimming and J lost 1 base, with 11 bases between them. The length of the CDR3 is 14 residues. The CDR3 nucleotides are TGTGCCAGCAGCCTCGGCAGGGCGAACACTGAAGCTTTCTTT. Translating it yields CASSLGRANTEAFF.

Here the CDR3 reads CASSLLPGTGNEQYF. The CDR3 bases are TGCGCCAGCAGCTTACTTCCCGGGACAGGGAACGAGCAGTACTTC. The chain uses TRBV5-1 and TRBJ2-7, with TRBD1 identical over 9 bases. This CDR3 contains 15 residues. V lost 2 bases, J lost 5 bases, and 8 bases stayed unmatched. Germline V gene data show CDR1 as SGHRS and CDR2 as YFSETQ.

The chain employs TRBV11-2 and TRBJ2-6; perhaps D is TRBD1 or TRBD2 (5 bases each). Germline V CDR1 and CDR2: SGHAT, FQNNGV. V was pared by 5 bases and J by 9 bases, with 17 bases between. The CDR3 has 15 amino acids. The CDR3 reads CASSPIGTVYNVLTF. The CDR3 bases are TGTGCCAGCAGCCCTATAGGGACGGTCTACAACGTCCTGACTTTC.

The chain recombines TRBV4-2 with TRBJ1-4; 7 nucleotides agree with TRBD1. The CDR3 is 17 residues long. The germline V gene encodes CDR1 LGHNA and CDR2 YNFKEQ. Trimming took 0 bases from V and 8 from J; bases not matched to a gene: 12. CDR3 in DNA: TGTGCCAGCAGCCAAGATCCCCTTACAGGGGCCGGAGAAAAACTGTTTTTT. It translates to CASSQDPLTGAGEKLFF.

The rearrangement uses TRBV19 and TRBJ2-3; 7 bases agree with TRBD2. V trimming: 6 bases; J trimming: 4 bases; junction bases outside the gene matches: 10. Per the germline V gene, CDR1 is LNHDA and CDR2 is SQIVND (reference sequence). The CDR3 has 15 amino acids. CDR3 nucleotide sequence: TGTGCCAGTAGCCCCCGTGGGAGGGACCCAGATACGCAGTATTTT. Residues: CASSPRGRDPDTQYF.